The sequence of this T cell receptor beta chain was determined in a study of CD8+ T cells in alopecia areata. Turning to the study itself: A regimen of oral tofacitinib, 5 to 10 mg twice daily, was given to treated patients.

About this clone itself: The antigen is not known.

Reverse transcribed after extraction, RNA yielded cDNA as the sequencing template. Some clones are missing from TCRdb's copy, which holds only in-frame ones; the method was immunoSEQ multiplex PCR. The sample lists some 190,000 clones, about 47% occurring once. Documented treatment: oral pan-JAK inhibitor, 5-10 mg twice daily. Peripheral blood, together with lesional scalp punch biopsies, was collected from alopecia areata patients. Study-level findings and limits: An increase in clonality over normal scalp was evident in lesional scalp, especially alopecia totalis/universalis.

Germline V gives CDR1 SGHNT, CDR2 YYREEE (reference sequence). CDR3 length: 13 amino acids. V lost 4 bases, J lost 9 bases, and 3 bases stayed unmatched. The clonotype comes from a human donor with alopecia areata. The chain uses TRBV5-4 and TRBJ1-5; 11 positions agree with TRBD1. Sequencing used CD8+ T cells sorted from blood, obtained at week 52, from a patient treated with tofacitinib. In DNA form, the CDR3 reads TGTGCCAGCAGCATCGGGACAGGGGGGCCCCAGCATTTT. This codes for CASSIGTGGPQHF. The full variable domain, with the rest looked up from reference TRBV5-4 and TRBJ1-5, is ETGVTQSPTHLIKTRGQQVTLRCSSQSGHNTVSWYQQALGQGPQFIFQYYREEENGRGNFPPRFSGLQFPNYSSELNVNALELDDSALYLCASSIGTGGPQHFGDGTRLSIL.